A single T cell receptor beta chain is shown here with its context. The RNA, about 0.45 to 1 ug, was put through reverse transcription using random hexamers. Amplification of TCR beta CDR3 was carried out by immunoSEQ multiplex PCR, which covered 54 Vbeta and 13 Jbeta segments. Each CDR3 protein is one row after TCRdb ran MiXCR on the immunoSEQ multiplex PCR reads. The table shows under 150,000 distinct CDR3 sequences, with 95% occurring only once. CDR3 length equals 11 residues. V was cut by 7 bases and J by 6 bases, with 12 bases left in between. CDR1 is DFQATT, CDR2 SNEGSKA, per germline (reference sequence). These data originate in a study of CD8 T cells in Susac syndrome.

Sequencing was carried out using CD4+ T cells from PBMCs. The origin of this receptor is a human donor with Susac syndrome. The chain employs TRBV20-1 and TRBJ1-1; the D gene is possibly TRBD1 (5 bases). DNA of the CDR3: TGCAGTGTAGGGGCGGACGCTGAAGCTTTCTTT. This encodes CSVGADAEAFF.